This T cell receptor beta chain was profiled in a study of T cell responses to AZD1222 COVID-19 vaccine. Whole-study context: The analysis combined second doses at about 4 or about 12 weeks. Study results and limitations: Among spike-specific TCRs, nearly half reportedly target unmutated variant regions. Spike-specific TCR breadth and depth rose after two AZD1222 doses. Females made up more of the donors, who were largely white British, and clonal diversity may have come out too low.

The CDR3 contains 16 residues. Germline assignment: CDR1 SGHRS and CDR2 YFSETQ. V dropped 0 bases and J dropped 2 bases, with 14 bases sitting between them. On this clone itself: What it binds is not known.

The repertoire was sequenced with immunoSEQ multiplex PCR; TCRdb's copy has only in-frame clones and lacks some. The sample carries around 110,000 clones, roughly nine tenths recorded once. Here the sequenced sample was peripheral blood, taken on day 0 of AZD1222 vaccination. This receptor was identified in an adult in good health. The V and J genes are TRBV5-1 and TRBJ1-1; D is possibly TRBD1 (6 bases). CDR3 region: CASSLAIGQLNTEAFF. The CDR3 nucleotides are TGCGCCAGCAGCTTGGCCATCGGACAGCTAAACACTGAAGCTTTCTTT.